The source of this T cell receptor (beta chain) is a study of identical twins. Many counts were recorded for this clonotype. This CDR3 comprises 16 residues. Per germline, CDR1 SEHNR and CDR2 FQNEAQ (reference sequence). Trimming removed 4 bases at V and 5 bases at J, with 17 bases between. MiXCR was run by TCRdb on the 5' RACE reads, yielding one entry per CDR3 protein. The sample carries 310,000 or so distinct CDR3 sequences, 8.5% to 9.5% recorded once. In addition, the sample was reused for a study of yellow fever vaccine responses in identical twins.

The rearrangement links TRBV7-9 to TRBJ1-4, with D maybe TRBD1 (6 bases). The sequenced sample was CD8+ T cells sorted from blood. This TCR was sampled from a woman younger than 35 in good health. CDR3 nucleotides: TGTGCCAGCAGCTCGATGGAGGGGGGCCCGAATGAAAAACTGTTTTTT. It is translated as CASSSMEGGPNEKLFF.